This is a list of T cell receptor beta chains from one sample in a study of long-term antiretroviral therapy in people with HIV. The protocol was immunoSEQ multiplex PCR, while the TCRdb copy is restricted to in-frame clones and leaves out a portion. This table has about 22,000 clones, approximately 90% appearing once. The input for sequencing was unsorted PBMCs, taken 1.8 years before starting antiretroviral therapy. The receptors derive from a woman younger than 45 with HIV. Each CDR3 is given with its conserved first and last residue. The D gene is left open where the match is weak. Rows may omit the clone size; those that give it use once, few, many or a size class.

j_call | clone_size | v_call | d_call | cdr3_nt | cdr3_aa
TRBJ1-1 | - | TRBV12-5 | - | TGTGCTAGTGGGTACCAAAGGGTTATTGACACTGAAGCTTTCTTT | CASGYQRVIDTEAFF
TRBJ2-1 | - | TRBV19 | - | TGTGCCAGTAGTATAGCTGCTCTGGGGGGAGATGAGCAGTTCTTC | CASSIAALGGDEQFF
TRBJ1-5 | - | TRBV7-2 | - | TGTGCCAGCAGCTTAACTGGGGATCAGCCCCAGCATTTT | CASSLTGDQPQHF
TRBJ2-2 | - | TRBV9 | TRBD2 | TGTGCCAGCAGCGTACGGGGACTAGGTCCCGGGGAGCTGTTTTTT | CASSVRGLGPGELFF
TRBJ1-2 | - | TRBV9 | TRBD1 | TGTGCCAGCAGCGCGGGACAGGGGGAGGGTGGCTACACCTTC | CASSAGQGEGGYTF
TRBJ1-1 | - | TRBV5-5 | - | TGTGCCAGCAGCTTGGGAGGGGGGTTCGGTGAAGCTTTCTTT | CASSLGGGFGEAFF
TRBJ1-2 | - | TRBV5-1 | - | TGCGCCAGCAGCTATTCCGACGGAGACTATGGCTACACCTTC | CASSYSDGDYGYTF
TRBJ2-1 | few | TRBV7-2 | - | TGTGCCAGCAGCTTTCGGGGAACCACGGACAATGAGCAGTTCTTC | CASSFRGTTDNEQFF
TRBJ2-7 | - | TRBV10-2 | - | TGCGCCAGCAGCGGGACAAGGCCCTACGAGCAGTACTTC | CASSGTRPYEQYF
TRBJ1-2 | - | TRBV27 | - | TGTGCCAGCAGTGTAAACAGGCAGCAGGACTATGGCTACACCTTC | CASSVNRQQDYGYTF
TRBJ1-5 | once | TRBV6-5 | TRBD1 | TGTGCCAGCAGACCCGTCGGGACAGCTCAGCCCCAGCATTTT | CASRPVGTAQPQHF
TRBJ2-1 | - | TRBV2 | - | TGTGCCAGCAGTGGAAGCCGCCCTGCGGGCAATGAGCAGTTCTTC | CASSGSRPAGNEQFF